This TCR beta chain stems from a study of blood T cell repertoires in COVID-19. Study-wide context: The United States, Italy and Spain supplied acute and convalescent COVID-19 samples. The cDNA or gDNA used as material had been derived from T cells, B-cell-depleted T cells, or PBMCs.

The table came from immunoSEQ multiplex PCR; TCRdb's copy has only in-frame clones and leaves some out. The sample holds 100,000 to 120,000 clones, around 85% seen once. The CDR3 has 14 amino acids. Trimming removed 7 bases at V and 6 bases at J, with 16 bases between. CDR1 and CDR2 from the germline V gene are MNHEY and SVGAGI. The specimen was peripheral blood. The chain couples TRBV6-5 to TRBJ2-1; the D gene is possibly TRBD2 (5 bases). This clonotype was obtained from a human donor in a cohort sampled during active COVID-19. DNA of the CDR3: TGTGCCAGCAATCGGTTCCGGGGTGGCAATGAGCAGTTCTTC. Translated: CASNRFRGGNEQFF.